One sample yielded the 23 T cell receptor beta chains listed below, sequenced in a study of blood T cell repertoires in COVID-19 (dated by TCRdb to 2019 to 2021). Receptor amplification or capture employed the immunoSEQ multiplex PCR assay. Sourced from immuneACCESS, this table was stored by TCRdb with only in-frame sequences that have V and J called. A share of the clones is absent; for the studies checked, an unresolved V gene accounts for under half, and the remainder has no known explanation. The sample includes 250,000 to 350,000 clones, with under 90% observed a single time. The ten largest clones represent less than 3.5% of the sample. The sample taken for sequencing was peripheral blood. These receptors were collected from a woman in her thirties with COVID-19, enrolled during active disease.

About this clone: Since a much larger clone is just one base distant, this may be a read error. The V and J genes are TRBV28 and TRBJ1-1; unclear D gene. Germline CDR1 reads MDHEN; CDR2 reads SYDVKM. Between the trimmed V and J ends, which lost 5 bases and 0 bases, there was a span of 7 bases. The length of the CDR3 is 13 residues. The CDR3 DNA follows: TGTGCCAGCAGTCCCCAGTTGAACACTGAAGCTTTCTTT. It translates to CASSPQLNTEAFF.

The V and J genes are TRBV14 and TRBJ2-3, with D perhaps matching TRBD2 (5 bases). The length of the CDR3 is 17 residues. CDR1 SGHDN and CDR2 FVKESK come from the germline V gene. Trimming removed 0 bases at V and 0 bases at J, with 13 bases between. CDR3 coding DNA: TGTGCCAGCAGCCAAGATCATGGTAGCGACAGCACAGATACGCAGTATTTT. Amino acids: CASSQDHGSDSTDTQYF.

The rearrangement uses TRBV20-1 and TRBJ1-4; D gene uncertain. Per the germline V gene, CDR1 is DFQATT and CDR2 is SNEGSKA (reference sequence). The ends were cut back, 7 bases at V and 6 bases at J, with 9 bases in the middle. The CDR3 runs 11 residues. The CDR3 here is CSGEWDEKLFF. For the CDR3, the DNA is TGCAGTGGGGAGTGGGATGAAAAACTGTTTTTT.

The V call is TRBV2, the J call TRBJ2-1; 11 nucleotides align to TRBD1. Per the germline V gene, CDR1 is SNHLY and CDR2 is FYNNEI. CDR3 length equals 14 residues. V was pared by 6 bases and J by 8 bases, with 6 bases of the junction left unmatched. The CDR3 coding sequence is TGTGCCAGCAGGGCCGGGACAGGGGGATATGAGCAGTTCTTC. Translation gives CASRAGTGGYEQFF.

This chain connects TRBV7-2 to TRBJ1-6, with 9 bases fitting TRBD1. Germline V gene data show CDR1 as SGHTA and CDR2 as FQGNSA. This CDR3 region has 15 residues. V shed 4 bases and J 14 bases; nucleotides not matched to a gene: 12. CDR3 protein: CASSSRDRAPLTLHF. CDR3 coding DNA: TGTGCCAGCAGCTCCCGGGACAGGGCCCCCCTCACCCTCCACTTT.

The chain couples TRBV11-2 to TRBJ2-2; 7 nucleotides align to TRBD1. This CDR3 is 16 amino acids long. CDR1 and CDR2 from the germline V gene are SGHAT and FQNNGV. The J segment lost 6 bases and the V segment lost 6 bases, leaving 13 bases of the junction unmatched. The CDR3 loop reads CASSSLLQGFAGELFF. In nucleotides, the CDR3 is TGTGCCAGCAGTTCTCTCCTACAGGGGTTCGCCGGGGAGCTGTTTTTT.

V gene TRBV19 combines with J gene TRBJ1-1, with unresolved D. The V gene's germline CDR1 is LNHDA and CDR2 SQIVND (reference sequence). V was trimmed by 7 bases and J by 8 bases, leaving 17 bases between them. There are 13 residues in the CDR3. The chain's CDR3 is CASTTSGGIEAFF. CDR3 DNA sequence: TGTGCCAGTACAACGAGTGGAGGGATAGAAGCTTTCTTT.

This rearrangement joins TRBV10-1 to TRBJ1-1, with D perhaps TRBD1 (5 bases). V lost 6 bases to trimming and J lost 1 base, with 9 bases between them. CDR1 and CDR2 (germline): WNHNN, SYGVQD (reference sequence). The CDR3 contains 13 residues. The CDR3 region has the DNA TGCGCCAGCAGCCCGGGGGGGAACACTGAAGCTTTCTTT. Amino acids: CASSPGGNTEAFF.

A remark on this clone: Other DNA sequences in this specimen translate into the identical CDR3. This chain uses TRBV3-1 (or the pseudogene TRBV3-2) with TRBJ2-1, with 7 bases that match TRBD2. V lost 4 bases, J lost 3 bases, and 6 bases stayed unmatched. CDR1 is LGHDT and CDR2 is YNNKEL in the germline V gene (reference sequence). CDR3 length: 15 amino acids. DNA for the CDR3: TGTGCCAGCAGCCCCCTCGGCGGGAGCTACAATGAGCAGTTCTTC. Its protein is CASSPLGGSYNEQFF.

This chain links TRBV4-2 with TRBJ2-3; tentative D call: TRBD1 (5 bases). The CDR3 is 16 residues long. V was shortened by 0 bases and J by 8 bases, with 18 bases between the two germline ends. Looked up from germline, CDR1 is LGHNA and CDR2 is YNFKEQ. CDR3 region: CASSQDLGFRQPTQYF. CDR3 DNA sequence: TGTGCCAGCAGCCAAGATCTTGGCTTCCGACAGCCTACGCAGTATTTT.

This chain links TRBV5-1 with TRBJ2-5; 7 positions agree with TRBD1. CDR3 size: 15 residues. Germline CDR1 is SGHRS and CDR2 is YFSETQ. The trim removed 2 bases at V and 1 base at J, leaving 5 bases unmatched. DNA for the CDR3: TGCGCCAGCAGCTTTCAGGGGGTTAGCCAAGAGACCCAGTACTTC. This sequence encodes CASSFQGVSQETQYF. The full variable domain, its missing parts supplied by reference TRBV5-1 and TRBJ2-5, is KAGVTQTPRYLIKTRGQQVTLSCSPISGHRSVSWYQQTPGQGLQFLFEYFSETQRNKGNFPGRFSGRQFSNSRSEMNVSTLELGDSALYLCASSFQGVSQETQYFGPGTRLLVL.

The CDR3 DNA is TGCGCCAGCAGCTCGGGACAGGGATGGACCTACGAGCAGTACTTC. This translates into CASSSGQGWTYEQYF. This chain uses TRBV5-1 with TRBJ2-7, with 9 bases that match TRBD1. Germline lookup yields CDR1 SGHRS and CDR2 YFSETQ. The CDR3 is made up of 15 amino acids. Germline trimming cut 3 bases from V and 2 bases from J; bases unmatched to any gene: 6.

This chain links TRBV29-1 with TRBJ2-3; TRBD2 matches 11 bases. V was pared by 7 bases and J by 1 base, with 4 bases of the junction left unmatched. Looked up from germline, CDR1 is SQVTM and CDR2 is ANQGSEA. This CDR3 has 14 amino acids. In DNA form, the CDR3 reads TGCAGCGCAGCGGGACTAGCGGGCACAGATACGCAGTATTTT. Its protein is CSAAGLAGTDTQYF.

CDR3 residues: CASSLNSGGTGANVLTF. CDR3 nucleotide sequence: TGTGCCAGTAGTCTAAACTCGGGGGGAACTGGGGCCAACGTCCTGACTTTC. The chain has TRBV19 and TRBJ2-6; TRBD2 matches 7 bases. There are 17 residues in the CDR3. Germline assignment: CDR1 LNHDA and CDR2 SQIVND (reference sequence). J lost 2 bases, V lost 5 bases, and 9 bases had no gene match. The variable domain in full, completed from reference TRBV19 and TRBJ2-6, reads DGGITQSPKYLFRKEGQNVTLSCEQNLNHDAMYWYRQDPGQGLRLIYYSQIVNDFQKGDIAEGYSVSREKKESFPLTVTSAQKNPTAFYLCASSLNSGGTGANVLTFGAGSRLTVL.

The rearrangement joins TRBV29-1 to TRBJ2-3, with D uncertain. CDR1 SQVTM and CDR2 ANQGSEA come from the germline V gene. The V end was cut by 4 bases, the J end by 2 bases, with 10 bases between. This CDR3 is built from 13 residues. The CDR3 DNA reads as TGCAGCGTTGCGAGCCCCCTCACAGATACGCAGTATTTT. Translation gives CSVASPLTDTQYF.

The chain joins TRBV28 to TRBJ1-1; 11 bases align to TRBD1. Germline V gene sequence: CDR1 MDHEN, CDR2 SYDVKM. Trimming took 2 bases from V and 4 from J; bases not matched to a gene: 12. There are 18 residues in the CDR3. The CDR3, as DNA: TGTGCCAGCAGTTTACGACCGGGACAGGGGGTTAAGGGCACTGAAGCTTTCTTT. Translation: CASSLRPGQGVKGTEAFF.

The rearrangement links TRBV7-9 to TRBJ1-2, with a weak D call TRBD1 (6 bases). CDR1 SEHNR and CDR2 FQNEAQ come from the germline V gene (reference sequence). The ends were cut back, 4 bases at V and 2 bases at J, with 17 bases in the middle. The CDR3 sequence is 16 residues long. This CDR3 is CASSSIILQGNYGYTF. CDR3 DNA: TGTGCCAGCAGCTCCATTATACTACAGGGAAACTATGGCTACACCTTC.

CDR3 loop: CASSLGTSGRSEQYF. CDR3 DNA sequence: TGCGCCAGCAGCTTAGGGACTAGCGGGAGATCCGAGCAGTACTTC. The rearrangement uses TRBV5-1 and TRBJ2-7; 14 bases map to TRBD2. V lost 2 bases, J lost 6 bases, and 4 bases stayed unmatched. CDR3 length equals 15 residues. Germline V CDR1 and CDR2: SGHRS, YFSETQ.

The genes are TRBV7-8 and TRBJ2-1, with D hard to call. Germline V CDR1 and CDR2: SGHVS, FQNEAQ. CDR3 size: 16 residues. V was trimmed by 5 bases and J by 0 bases, leaving 14 bases between them. CDR3 sequence reads: CASSQRMTTSYNEQFF. In nucleotides, the CDR3 is TGTGCCAGCAGCCAAAGGATGACAACCTCCTACAATGAGCAGTTCTTC.

The chain joins TRBV7-9 to TRBJ1-5; 7 positions agree with TRBD1. Germline CDR1 SEHNR, CDR2 FQNEAQ (reference sequence). The junction had 5 bases not matched to a gene; V was cut back by 6 bases and J by 3 bases. The CDR3 extends over 14 amino acids. The CDR3 sequence is CASSPTGTNQPQHF. CDR3 nucleotide sequence: TGTGCCAGCAGTCCGACAGGGACCAATCAGCCCCAGCATTTT. The full variable domain, in which reference TRBV7-9 and TRBJ1-5 provide the parts outside the CDR3, is DTGVSQNPRHKITKRGQNVTFRCDPISEHNRLYWYRQTLGQGPEFLTYFQNEAQLEKSRLLSDRFSAERPKGSFSTLEIQRTEQGDSAMYLCASSPTGTNQPQHFGDGTRLSIL.

The rearrangement joins TRBV6-5 to TRBJ2-1; possible D gene TRBD1, 5 bases. This CDR3 comprises 14 residues. CDR1 and CDR2 (germline): MNHEY, SVGAGI. Trimming removed 2 bases from V and 7 bases from J, with 12 bases in between. The CDR3 loop is CASSYPQGSNEQFF. The CDR3 DNA sequence: TGTGCCAGCAGTTACCCCCAGGGATCTAATGAGCAGTTCTTC.

The chain's CDR3 is CASSGGTGSGANVLTF. CDR3 sequence (DNA): TGTGCCAGCAGTGGGGGGACAGGCTCTGGGGCCAACGTCCTGACTTTC. The gene calls are TRBV27 and TRBJ2-6, with 8 positions matching TRBD1. Germline-derived CDR1 and CDR2 are MNHEY and SMNVEV (reference sequence). With 5 bases clipped from V and 0 bases from J, the junction kept 3 bases outside the gene matches. This CDR3 region has 16 residues.

V gene TRBV5-1 combines with J gene TRBJ2-3, with a tentative D call TRBD1 (6 bases). The CDR3 has 15 residues. V lost 3 bases and J lost 4, with 15 bases in between. Germline CDR1 and CDR2: SGHRS and YFSETQ. The CDR3 DNA reads TGCGCCAGCAGCTCCAGACAGGTGGATGCAGATACGCAGTATTTT. This gives the protein CASSSRQVDADTQYF. The whole variable domain, remainder taken from reference TRBV5-1 and TRBJ2-3, is KAGVTQTPRYLIKTRGQQVTLSCSPISGHRSVSWYQQTPGQGLQFLFEYFSETQRNKGNFPGRFSGRQFSNSRSEMNVSTLELGDSALYLCASSSRQVDADTQYFGPGTRLTVL.